This TCR beta chain was captured by sequencing in a study of T-cell memory formation after mild COVID-19 (dated by TCRdb to the early 2020s). General notes on the study: TCR sequence clusters from the two donors were largely donor specific. In a couple of donors, T-cell clones that expanded and contracted after mild COVID-19 were followed by sequencing TCRalpha and TCRbeta repertoires longitudinally. The cohort was made up of two young adult volunteers, one female and one male, who were previously healthy.

Trimming removed 6 bases from V and 2 bases from J; the gene matches leave 10 bases unexplained. Including cysteine and phenylalanine, the CDR3 has 14 amino acids. Only CDR3 DNA remains: 42 bases, in frame from the first base. CDR1 and CDR2 are drawn from the germline V gene (reference sequence): DFQATT, SNEGSKA. Ficoll-Paque density gradient centrifugation was the method used to isolate PBMCs. A few counts support this clonotype. The antigen it binds to is not known. Per-nucleotide qualities are absent, and no much larger clonotype sits a single base away. Overall study outcomes, separate from this receptor: Only two mild cases were covered in the study, and larger cohorts including severe cases with pre-infection samples were considered necessary. Some responding clones were detected in pre-infection memory, suggesting pre-existing cross-reactive memory T cells joined the SARS-CoV-2 response. SARS-CoV-2 specificity of the second-wave clones peaking on day 37 was not confirmed. From day 15 to 85, contracting clones showed balanced CD4/CD8 phenotypes, whereas a second wave of clones that expanded from day 15 to 37 leaned towards CD4+. Contracting CD4+ clones turned up mainly in the CM and EM memory subsets, whereas EMRA was where CD8+ clones were enriched.

Sequencing was carried out with an Illumina NovaSeq 6000. TCRalpha and TCRbeta cDNA libraries were built by 5'RACE with constant-segment primers, adding sample barcodes and unique molecular identifiers. Trizol reagent was used to extract RNA from every sample. Libraries were amplified in two PCR steps, with a second sample barcode and Illumina TruSeq adapters added in the second step. Libraries were sequenced on an Illumina NovaSeq with 2 x 150 bp paired-end reads. The paper's data handling went like this. The reads were demultiplexed and collapsed into UMI-guided consensus sequences using migec v1.2.7. With mixcr v2.1.11, UMI consensuses were aligned to TRA and TRB V and J templates and assembled into clonotypes. A clonotype was counted as expanded or contracted only if both edgeR and NoisET called the change significant, with noise models trained on biological replicates. For edgeR calls, the cutoffs were a false discovery rate-adjusted p below 0.01 and a log2 fold-change threshold of 1. As an exploratory analysis of dynamics, max-normalized trajectories of the 1000 most abundant clonotypes were examined with PCA combined with hierarchical clustering. The CD4 or CD8 phenotype of responding clones was assigned using the separately sequenced CD4+ and CD8+ repertoires. In-frame beta chains were kept once TCRdb had trimmed the public reads at Q25 with fastp and called clones with MiXCR. Rows merge per CDR3 protein into single entries with the most common DNA and genes. The V and J calls were determined by TCRdb, not by the authors. For this sample the table gives some 280,000 distinct CDR3 sequences, of which roughly 16% were detected only once. Together, the top ten hold approximately 25% of the sample.

This TCR was sampled from a man aged 18 to 29 who had mild COVID-19 (a few samples of this study predate the infection). The sample titles of this study are shuffled in the database, so cell type and time point are left out; the donor was told from shared clones. Rearrangement joined TRBV20-1 to TRBJ2-7; 7 central bases correspond to TRBD2. The specimen sequenced was PBMCs or a T cell subset sorted from them (not recorded which). The CDR3 region has the sequence CSAQRGGGTYEQYF. In nucleotides, the sequence is TGCAGTGCCCAACGTGGCGGGGGAACCTACGAGCAGTACTTC.